Listed below are T cell receptor beta chains from one sample, sequenced in a study of tumor-infiltrating lymphocytes in localized non-small cell lung cancer. TCRdb's table, derived via immunoSEQ multiplex PCR, lists solely in-frame clones and lacks some. The table includes 5,500 to 8,000 clones, approximately 75% detected once. Sequencing input: lung tumor tissue. These receptors were obtained from a human donor with non-small cell lung cancer. Each CDR3 is given with its conserved first and last residue. The D gene is left open where the match is weak. A clone size is listed for some rows: how often the clone was seen (once, few, many), or a class if it is expanded.

j_gene: TRBJ1-1; v_gene: TRBV5-1; abundance: .; d_gene: TRBD1; CDR3nt: TGCGCCAGCAGCTTGGGGACAGGGGTACGGAACACTGAAGCTTTCTTT; CDR3aa: CASSLGTGVRNTEAFF
j_gene: TRBJ1-1; v_gene: TRBV6-1; abundance: few; d_gene: .; CDR3nt: TGTGCCAGCAGTGGAGCGATAGGGAGGGACACTGAAGCTTTCTTT; CDR3aa: CASSGAIGRDTEAFF
j_gene: TRBJ2-7; v_gene: TRBV6-5; abundance: .; d_gene: .; CDR3nt: TGTGCCAGCAGCCCCTCGGGGCTGGCCTCCTACGAGCAGTACTTC; CDR3aa: CASSPSGLASYEQYF
j_gene: TRBJ2-3; v_gene: TRBV14; abundance: .; d_gene: .; CDR3nt: TGTGCCAGCAGCCAACGCCAGGGAGGCACAGATACGCAGTATTTT; CDR3aa: CASSQRQGGTDTQYF
j_gene: TRBJ2-1; v_gene: TRBV6-5; abundance: .; d_gene: .; CDR3nt: TGTGCCTCGCGACTGTCGAGCTCCTACAATGAGCAGTTCTTC; CDR3aa: CASRLSSSYNEQFF
j_gene: TRBJ2-2; v_gene: TRBV5-1; abundance: .; d_gene: .; CDR3nt: TGCGCCAGCAGCTTGGGTACAGGGCGGGTGAACACCGGGGAGCTGTTTTTT; CDR3aa: CASSLGTGRVNTGELFF
j_gene: TRBJ1-3; v_gene: TRBV27; abundance: .; d_gene: .; CDR3nt: TGTGCCAGCTCGGGGTCATATTTT; CDR3aa: CASSGSYF
j_gene: TRBJ2-3; v_gene: TRBV6-1; abundance: once; d_gene: .; CDR3nt: TGTGCCAGCAGTGAAGCGCGTAAAAATACGCAGTATTTT; CDR3aa: CASSEARKNTQYF
j_gene: TRBJ2-2; v_gene: TRBV12-5; abundance: .; d_gene: .; CDR3nt: TGTGCTAGCACCCTGGACCGATTGAACACCGGGGAGCTGTTTTTT; CDR3aa: CASTLDRLNTGELFF
j_gene: TRBJ1-1; v_gene: TRBV9; abundance: .; d_gene: TRBD1; CDR3nt: TGTGCCAGCAGCAAGACAGGGGGAAACACTGAAGCTTTCTTT; CDR3aa: CASSKTGGNTEAFF
j_gene: TRBJ2-2; v_gene: TRBV6-5; abundance: .; d_gene: TRBD2; CDR3nt: TGTGCCAGCAGTTACGGGCAGTGGGGGGGCGGGGAGCTGTTTTTT; CDR3aa: CASSYGQWGGGELFF
j_gene: TRBJ2-5; v_gene: TRBV5-4; abundance: .; d_gene: TRBD2; CDR3nt: TGTGCCTCGCGGCAGCGGGGGGGCCGGTTACAGACCCAGTACTTC; CDR3aa: CASRQRGGRLQTQYF
j_gene: TRBJ1-1; v_gene: TRBV27; abundance: .; d_gene: .; CDR3nt: TGTGCCAGCAGCCCCGATTGGCCGCCTGAAGCTTTCTTT; CDR3aa: CASSPDWPPEAFF
j_gene: TRBJ2-1; v_gene: TRBV5-1; abundance: .; d_gene: TRBD1; CDR3nt: TGCGCCAGCAGCCTCACAGGGGGTGTCTACAATGAGCAGTTCTTC; CDR3aa: CASSLTGGVYNEQFF